These T cell receptor beta chains were read from a single sample in a study of T cells in Graves' hyperthyroidism and ophthalmopathy. TCRdb fed the multiplex PCR reads into MiXCR, producing one record per CDR3 protein. The table has 300,000 to 350,000 distinct CDR3 sequences, roughly 18% seen once. Sequencing used blood. These receptors originate from a woman aged 45-65 years with Graves' hyperthyroidism. CDR3s include the opening cysteine and the closing phenylalanine or tryptophan. A D gene is named only where the DNA matches it firmly. Some rows mark clone size as missing; the rest say once, few, many or name a class of expanded clone.

length	V	J	D	size	DNA	CDR3
15	TRBV10-3	TRBJ2-7	-	-	TGTGCCATCAGTAGAGGGCTAGCGTCAGCCTACGAGCAGTACTTC	CAISRGLASAYEQYF
16	TRBV20-1	TRBJ1-5	TRBD1	-	TGCAGTGCTAGAGCACCGGGACAGACATTAAATCAGCCCCAGCATTTT	CSARAPGQTLNQPQHF
16	TRBV6-1	TRBJ2-2	TRBD1	few	TGTGCCAGCAGACAGGGACAGAACCCGAACACCGGGGAGCTGTTTTTT	CASRQGQNPNTGELFF
14	TRBV5-1	TRBJ1-2	TRBD1	many	TGCGCCAGCAGCTTGGCGACAGGGAACTATGGCTACACCTTC	CASSLATGNYGYTF
15	TRBV11-1	TRBJ2-3	TRBD2	-	TGTGCCAGCAGCTTCGAGGCGGGAGCGGGGAATACGCAGTATTTT	CASSFEAGAGNTQYF
15	TRBV6-1	TRBJ2-1	-	many	TGTGCCAGCAGTGCGATCCCACTAACCTACAATGAGCAGTTCTTC	CASSAIPLTYNEQFF
16	TRBV9	TRBJ2-3	TRBD2	many	TGTGCCAGCAGCGAGTCAGGGAGGGGCAACACAGATACGCAGTATTTT	CASSESGRGNTDTQYF
13	TRBV20-1	TRBJ1-4	TRBD1	-	TGCAGTGCACCCAGGGGGCCAGGGGAAAAACTGTTTTTT	CSAPRGPGEKLFF
11	TRBV28	TRBJ1-1	TRBD1	many	TGTGCCAGCAGGAGGACAGGGGAAGCTTTCTTT	CASRRTGEAFF
22	TRBV15	TRBJ2-6	-	few	TGTGCCACCAGCAACACGAACCCACTGGACATCCTGAAATACTCTGGGGCCAACGTCCTGACTTTC	CATSNTNPLDILKYSGANVLTF
11	TRBV2	TRBJ2-5	-	many	TGTGCCAGCAGTGAAGAGGCTAGCGATTACTTC	CASSEEASDYF
15	TRBV5-6	TRBJ2-1	TRBD2	many	TGTGCCAGCAGCTCCGGGACTAGCGGGTGGAATGAGCAGTTCTTC	CASSSGTSGWNEQFF
16	TRBV6-1	TRBJ2-7	TRBD2	-	TGTGCCATCAGTGACCCTGGGACTAGCGGGAAATACGAGCAGTACTTC	CAISDPGTSGKYEQYF
20	TRBV19	TRBJ2-2	-	few	TGTGCCAGTAGTCTAGAAGGACCCGGGACGGCCCTCGGAGGAACCGGGGAGCTGTTTTTT	CASSLEGPGTALGGTGELFF
15	TRBV3-1	TRBJ2-3	TRBD1	-	TGTGCCAGCAGCCAAGATTCCGACAGGGAAGATACGCAGTATTTT	CASSQDSDREDTQYF
15	TRBV7-3	TRBJ1-6	-	few	TGTGCCAGCAGCTCTTTGCCGTCTGGGCGGTCACCCCTCCACTTT	CASSSLPSGRSPLHF
14	TRBV5-1	TRBJ1-1	-	many	TGCGCCAGCAGCGGGGGGCTAACGAACACTGAAGCTTTCTTT	CASSGGLTNTEAFF
13	TRBV10-2	TRBJ2-5	TRBD1	few	TGCGCCAGCAGTGAGGCCCGACAGGGGACCCAGTACTTC	CASSEARQGTQYF
19	TRBV27	TRBJ1-6	TRBD1	-	TGTGCCAGCAGTTTCCAAATCCCGGCAGGGGGCTCCTATAATTCACCCCTCCACTTT	CASSFQIPAGGSYNSPLHF